These T cell receptor beta chains were read from a single sample in a study of CD8 T cells in ankylosing spondylitis. TCRdb called the 5' RACE reads again in MiXCR, with one record for every CDR3 protein. Among about 500,000 distinct CDR3 sequences listed, roughly 5% were seen once. The source material was blood, either unsorted or a sorted T cell fraction (not recorded which). These TCRs come from a male donor with ankylosing spondylitis. The CDR3 runs from the conserved cysteine through the conserved F or W. The D gene is left open where the match is weak. Size values are once, few and many counts, or a class for expanded clones, and some rows have none.

v_call	j_call	d_call	clone_size	cdr3_aa	cdr3_nt
TRBV27	TRBJ1-1	.	many	CASSYLDGEAFF	TGTGCCAGCAGTTATTTGGACGGGGAGGCTTTCTTT
TRBV7-2	TRBJ2-1	.	many	CASSPFDGEQFF	TGTGCCAGCAGCCCCTTTGACGGTGAGCAGTTCTTC
TRBV7-9	TRBJ1-2	.	few	CASSYEGPGYGYTF	TGTGCCAGCAGCTACGAGGGTCCGGGCTATGGCTACACCTTC
TRBV5-6	TRBJ1-1	.	many	CASSTVIQIFREAFF	TGTGCCAGCAGTACGGTTATTCAAATCTTTAGGGAAGCTTTCTTT
TRBV28	TRBJ2-1	.	many	CASSPDYAGSYNEQFF	TGTGCCAGCAGTCCAGACTACGCGGGGTCCTACAATGAGCAGTTCTTC
TRBV5-1	TRBJ2-3	TRBD1	many	CASSSGQGADTQYF	TGCGCCAGCAGCTCCGGACAGGGCGCAGATACGCAGTATTTT
TRBV6-2/TRBV6-3	TRBJ1-1	.	many	CASSYGPYTEAFF	TGTGCCAGCAGTTATGGGCCGTACACTGAAGCTTTCTTT
TRBV20-1	TRBJ2-5	TRBD1	many	CSAQPRDRGGETQYF	TGCAGTGCTCAACCCCGGGACAGGGGAGGAGAGACCCAGTACTTC
TRBV7-9	TRBJ2-6	.	.	CASSLEPSSGANVLTF	TGTGCCAGCAGCTTAGAGCCAAGCTCTGGGGCCAACGTCCTGACTTTC
TRBV5-5	TRBJ1-1	.	many	CASSRWGRGSEAFF	TGTGCCAGCAGCCGATGGGGCAGGGGCTCTGAAGCTTTCTTT
TRBV5-1	TRBJ2-3	.	many	CASSLGTRGRTDTQYF	TGCGCCAGCAGCTTGGGTACCAGGGGACGCACAGATACGCAGTATTTT
TRBV6-2/TRBV6-3	TRBJ1-2	.	many	CASSYFGIGYTF	TGTGCCAGCAGTTACTTTGGGATAGGCTACACCTTC
TRBV6-1	TRBJ1-1	.	.	CASKPLTAHTEAFF	TGTGCCAGCAAACCCTTGACAGCACACACTGAAGCTTTCTTT
TRBV7-3	TRBJ2-2	.	many	CASSFDLSTGELFF	TGTGCCAGCAGCTTCGACTTATCCACCGGGGAGCTGTTTTTT
TRBV4-2	TRBJ2-3	TRBD2	many	CASSQDETSGESDTQYF	TGTGCCAGCAGCCAAGACGAGACTAGCGGGGAGTCAGATACGCAGTATTTT
TRBV6-1	TRBJ2-3	.	many	CASRTGQHTDTQYF	TGTGCCAGCAGGACCGGACAGCACACAGATACGCAGTATTTT
TRBV29-1	TRBJ2-1	TRBD2	many	CSVETSGANSYNEQFF	TGCAGCGTGGAGACTAGCGGGGCCAACTCCTACAATGAGCAGTTCTTC
TRBV6-2/TRBV6-3	TRBJ2-7	.	.	CASSSLDGYEQYF	TGTGCCAGCAGTTCACTAGACGGATACGAGCAGTACTTC
TRBV6-2/TRBV6-3	TRBJ2-7	.	many	CASSYRRTYEQYF	TGTGCCAGCAGTTACAGGAGGACCTACGAGCAGTACTTC
TRBV5-1	TRBJ1-2	.	many	CASSWPRDSHGDYGYTF	TGCGCCAGCAGCTGGCCGCGGGACTCTCACGGGGACTATGGCTACACCTTC
TRBV10-3	TRBJ2-1	.	many	CAISESRPEKQFF	TGTGCCATCAGTGAGTCGAGGCCAGAGAAGCAGTTCTTC
TRBV7-2	TRBJ1-6	TRBD1	many	CASRRTGYNSPLHF	TGTGCCAGCAGACGGACAGGGTATAATTCACCCCTCCACTTT
TRBV20-1	TRBJ2-6	.	.	CSAFTFHLSSGANVLTF	TGCAGTGCCTTTACCTTCCACCTCTCCTCTGGGGCCAACGTCCTGACTTTC
TRBV28	TRBJ1-5	.	many	CASSFFKRDSNQPQHF	TGTGCCAGCAGTTTCTTTAAGCGGGATAGCAATCAGCCCCAGCATTTT
TRBV7-9	TRBJ2-3	.	few	CASSPRFSTDTQYF	TGTGCCAGCAGCCCCCGGTTTAGCACAGATACGCAGTATTTT
TRBV4-2	TRBJ1-1	.	many	CASSQDIRGREAFF	TGTGCCAGCAGCCAAGATATAAGGGGCAGAGAAGCTTTCTTT
TRBV7-8	TRBJ1-4	.	many	CASSLGYSYNEKLFF	TGTGCCAGCAGCTTAGGGTACAGTTATAATGAAAAACTGTTTTTT
TRBV24-1	TRBJ2-5	TRBD1	few	CATSDSSGGRETQYF	TGTGCCACCAGTGACAGTTCAGGGGGCCGGGAGACCCAGTACTTC
TRBV28	TRBJ2-7	.	many	CASTPFQDSSEQYF	TGTGCCAGCACCCCGTTCCAGGATTCGTCCGAGCAGTACTTC
TRBV7-2	TRBJ1-5	.	many	CASSLTRSVQPQHF	TGTGCCAGCAGCCTAACAAGAAGCGTCCAGCCCCAGCATTTT
TRBV7-2	TRBJ2-3	.	many	CASSLALRRDTQYF	TGTGCCAGCAGCTTAGCGCTCCGGCGAGATACGCAGTATTTT
TRBV4-2	TRBJ1-6	TRBD1	many	CASRQGVNNSPLHF	TGTGCCAGCAGACAGGGGGTTAATAATTCACCCCTCCACTTT
TRBV5-5	TRBJ1-1	.	many	CASSLDGTPHTEAFF	TGTGCCAGCAGCTTGGACGGGACACCCCACACTGAAGCTTTCTTT
TRBV4-1	TRBJ1-3	TRBD1	many	CASSQVGRGSGNTIYF	TGCGCCAGCAGCCAAGTGGGCAGGGGGTCTGGAAACACCATATATTTT
TRBV11-1	TRBJ2-6	TRBD2	.	CASRLTTGTSGGCSSGANVLTF	TGTGCCAGCAGGCTTACGACCGGGACTAGCGGGGGGTGCTCTTCTGGGGCCAACGTCCTGACTTTC
TRBV3-1	TRBJ1-4	.	.	CASSNAARGSGYNEKLFF	TGTGCCAGCAGCAACGCCGCGAGGGGATCTGGATATAATGAAAAACTGTTTTTT
TRBV19	TRBJ2-7	TRBD2	.	CASRAGAGVYEQYF	TGTGCCAGTAGGGCGGGAGCGGGAGTATACGAGCAGTACTTC
TRBV29-1	TRBJ2-7	.	many	CSVVSNIEYEQYF	TGCAGCGTTGTCTCTAATATAGAATACGAGCAGTACTTC
TRBV4-1	TRBJ2-1	.	few	CASRGIPSYNEQFF	TGCGCCAGCAGAGGGATCCCATCCTACAATGAGCAGTTCTTC
TRBV20-1	TRBJ1-6	.	many	CSASVTYNSPLHF	TGCAGTGCTAGTGTGACCTATAATTCACCCCTCCACTTT
TRBV12-3/TRBV12-4	TRBJ2-7	.	many	CASSPTSGRLAYEQYF	TGTGCCAGCAGTCCCACGTCGGGGAGACTAGCCTACGAGCAGTACTTC
TRBV28	TRBJ2-5	.	many	CASRNRSLETQYF	TGTGCCAGCAGGAACAGGAGCTTAGAGACCCAGTACTTC
TRBV20-1	TRBJ1-2	.	many	CSAQTANYGYTF	TGCAGTGCCCAGACAGCTAACTATGGCTACACCTTC
TRBV5-6	TRBJ1-5	.	many	CASSLGLQQPQHF	TGTGCCAGCAGCTTGGGATTACAACAGCCCCAGCATTTT
TRBV7-9	TRBJ2-7	.	.	CASSRSGNPYEQYF	TGTGCCAGCAGCCGCTCAGGGAACCCCTACGAGCAGTACTTC
TRBV10-3	TRBJ1-5	.	many	CAISDPDQPQHF	TGTGCCATCAGTGACCCGGATCAGCCCCAGCATTTT
TRBV6-2/TRBV6-3	TRBJ1-1	.	.	CASSYRVQRATEAFF	TGTGCCAGCAGCTATAGGGTACAGCGGGCGACTGAAGCTTTCTTT
TRBV7-9	TRBJ2-3	.	many	CASSSLSGAQYF	TGTGCCAGCAGCTCCTTATCCGGGGCGCAGTATTTT
TRBV5-1	TRBJ1-4	.	many	CASSPDGNEKLFF	TGCGCCAGCAGCCCGGACGGGAATGAAAAACTGTTTTTT
TRBV27	TRBJ2-3	TRBD2	many	CATGLAGANTQYF	TGTGCCACAGGACTAGCGGGGGCCAATACGCAGTATTTT
TRBV6-7	TRBJ2-1	TRBD2	.	CALCPPGLAGLGPSGEQFF	TGTGCCCTCTGTCCCCCGGGACTAGCGGGATTAGGTCCGTCAGGGGAGCAGTTCTTC
TRBV4-3	TRBJ1-4	.	many	CASSHRTVEEKLFF	TGCGCCAGCAGCCACCGGACAGTGGAGGAAAAACTGTTTTTT
TRBV5-1	TRBJ2-1	.	many	CASSLGGLLVLPNEQFF	TGCGCCAGCAGCTTGGGAGGGCTTTTAGTTCTTCCCAATGAGCAGTTCTTC
TRBV18	TRBJ1-2	.	many	CASSLVRWAEQGYTF	TGTGCCAGCTCACTTGTAAGATGGGCCGAGCAAGGCTACACCTTC
TRBV7-9	TRBJ1-1	.	many	CASSPQADTEAFF	TGTGCCAGCAGCCCTCAGGCTGACACTGAAGCTTTCTTT
TRBV3-1	TRBJ1-4	TRBD1	many	CASSIGTGGKLFF	TGTGCCAGCAGCATAGGGACAGGGGGAAAACTGTTTTTT
TRBV7-2	TRBJ2-5	.	few	CASSLVDTVGTQYF	TGTGCCAGCAGCTTAGTAGACACCGTCGGGACCCAGTACTTC